This entry lists 21 T cell receptor beta chains sequenced from one sample in a study of blood T cells in healthy people across ages. A J-beta primer mix and a sample-barcoded 5' primer were used in a second PCR of about 7 to 12 cycles. TCRdb re-analysed the 5' RACE reads in MiXCR, keeping a single row per CDR3 protein. The repertoire has nearly 1 million distinct CDR3 sequences, roughly half of them found once; the top ten carry around a fifth. The sequenced material came from blood. The receptors were gathered from an older woman in good health.

The V call is TRBV20-1, the J call TRBJ2-7; 9 bases map to TRBD2. Germline V lookup: CDR1 DFQATT, CDR2 SNEGSKA (reference sequence). The CDR3 has 15 residues. V gave up 0 bases and J gave up 2 bases; unmatched junction bases: 5. CDR3 protein: CSARDPRTSAYEQYF. The CDR3 nucleotides are TGCAGTGCTAGAGATCCCCGGACTAGCGCCTACGAGCAGTACTTC.

The rearrangement joins TRBV6-1 to TRBJ2-7; 7 bases agree with TRBD2. This CDR3 has 15 amino acids. J lost 2 bases, V lost 3 bases, and 7 bases had no gene match. The germline CDR1 and CDR2 sequences are MNHNS and SASEGT. The CDR3 DNA sequence: TGTGCCAGCAGTGAGACCCTAGCGGTTACCTACGAGCAGTACTTC. Protein sequence: CASSETLAVTYEQYF.

The chain uses TRBV11-2 and TRBJ2-6; D not certain. Trimming shortened V by 1 base and J by 0 bases, and 13 bases separated the two germline ends. Germline CDR1 is SGHAT and CDR2 is FQNNGV. The CDR3 spans 18 residues. The CDR3 loop is CASSLVGSGSSGANVLTF. The CDR3 region has the DNA TGTGCCAGCAGCTTAGTCGGATCTGGGTCCTCTGGGGCCAACGTCCTGACTTTC.

The V gene is TRBV10-3, the J gene TRBJ2-4; D could derive from TRBD1 or TRBD2 (5 bases each). The J call may be faulty, since TRBJ2-7 better matches the DNA end. The germline V gene has CDR1 ENHRY and CDR2 SYGVKD. The CDR3 runs to 14 residues. The CDR3 DNA reads TGTGCCATCAGTGAGTCTGGGACCAGCTACGAGCAGTACTTC. Its translation: CAISESGTSYEQYF.

The chain links TRBV10-3 to TRBJ2-5; no clear D. Looked up from germline, CDR1 is ENHRY and CDR2 is SYGVKD. V gave up 2 bases and J gave up 7 bases, with 5 bases separating them. CDR3 size: 11 residues. The CDR3 DNA is TGTGCCATCAGTGAGCAGTGGACCCAGTACTTC. The encoded protein is CAISEQWTQYF.

V gene TRBV3-1 combines with J gene TRBJ2-4; D is possibly TRBD2 (6 bases). The DNA end favors TRBJ2-7, so the J call may be wrong. Germline-derived CDR1 and CDR2 are LGHDT and YNNKEL (reference sequence). The CDR3 is 13 amino acids. This CDR3 reads CASSWTGGHEQYF. The CDR3 bases are TGTGCCAGCAGCTGGACCGGGGGACACGAGCAGTACTTC.

This clonotype was observed a few times. This sequence joins TRBV20-1 and TRBJ1-1; D unclear. The CDR3 sequence is 11 residues long. The germline V gene encodes CDR1 DFQATT and CDR2 SNEGSKA (reference sequence). V was trimmed by 6 bases and J by 6 bases, leaving 11 bases between them. CDR3 loop: CSAKGRPEAFF. The CDR3 region has the DNA TGCAGTGCGAAAGGACGGCCTGAAGCTTTCTTT.

The gene calls are TRBV7-9 and TRBJ2-1; 11 nucleotides match TRBD1. The end of the DNA fits TRBJ2-7 better, so the J call may be wrong. Germline lookup yields CDR1 SEHNR and CDR2 FQNEAQ (reference sequence). The CDR3 spans 15 residues. The CDR3 DNA sequence: TGTGCCAGCAGCCGGACAGGGGGCTCCTACAATGAGCAGTACTTC. It translates to CASSRTGGSYNEQYF.

There are a few counts of this clonotype. J is TRBJ2-1 and V is TRBV10-3, with 12 bases fitting TRBD2. V dropped 3 bases and J dropped 5; count of bases not matched to a gene: 8. CDR1 and CDR2 (germline): ENHRY, SYGVKD. This CDR3 has 17 residues. The chain's CDR3 is CAISDPSGRAPNNEQFF. CDR3 DNA: TGTGCCATCAGTGACCCTAGCGGGAGGGCCCCGAACAATGAGCAGTTCTTC.

In this sample, this clonotype turned up a few times. The genes are TRBV12-3 or TRBV12-4 and TRBJ2-1, with unresolved D. The CDR3 loop spans 12 amino acids. V was cut by 6 bases and J by 5 bases, with 8 bases left in between. CDR3 in amino acids: CASSRSHNEQFF. CDR3 DNA: TGTGCCAGCAGCAGAAGTCACAATGAGCAGTTCTTC.

The gene calls are TRBV5-5 and TRBJ1-2, with 8 bases fitting TRBD1. V dropped 2 bases and J dropped 3; count of bases not matched to a gene: 3. The CDR3 extends over 14 amino acids. The germline gives CDR1 SGHKS, CDR2 YYEKEE (reference sequence). CDR3 in amino acids: CASSFYRGDYGYTF. In DNA form, the CDR3 reads TGTGCCAGCAGCTTCTACAGGGGGGACTATGGCTACACCTTC.

The chain has TRBV7-2 and TRBJ2-7; TRBD1 or TRBD2 may be the D gene (6 bases each). The CDR3 spans 13 residues. Trimming removed 4 bases at V and 7 bases at J, with 14 bases between. The germline CDR1 and CDR2 sequences are SGHTA and FQGNSA. CDR3 region: CASSSIGGREQYF. Written as DNA, the CDR3 is TGTGCCAGCAGCTCCATCGGGGGCAGGGAGCAGTACTTC. The whole variable domain, filled in from reference TRBV7-2 and TRBJ2-7, reads GAGVSQSPSNKVTEKGKDVELRCDPISGHTALYWYRQSLGQGLEFLIYFQGNSAPDKSGLPSDRFSAERTGGSVSTLTIQRTQQEDSAVYLCASSSIGGREQYFGPGTRLTVT.

This chain uses TRBV7-9 with TRBJ2-7, with 10 positions matching TRBD2. The assigned J gene may be wrong: the sequence end matches TRBJ2-5 better. CDR3 length equals 16 residues. The V gene's germline CDR1 is SEHNR and CDR2 FQNEAQ (reference sequence). In DNA form, the CDR3 reads TGTGCCAGCAGCTTTATGGGTAGCGGGAGGAAGGAGACCCAGTACTTC. It is translated as CASSFMGSGRKETQYF.

The V gene is TRBV28, the J gene TRBJ2-7; D ambiguous. This CDR3 has 14 residues. Trimming shortened V by 6 bases and J by 3 bases, and 15 bases separated the two germline ends. Germline V gives CDR1 MDHEN, CDR2 SYDVKM. CDR3 region: CASRVIRTHYEQYF. DNA of the CDR3: TGTGCCAGCAGAGTAATCCGTACCCACTACGAGCAGTACTTC.

This clonotype has more than one count but fewer than ten. The chain recombines TRBV7-2 with TRBJ2-4; 11 bases fit TRBD2. In germline, CDR1 is SGHTA, CDR2 FQGNSA. The CDR3 runs 19 residues. V was clipped by 5 bases and J by 0 bases; unmatched bases: 12. The CDR3 protein is CASSLPTSGTPPAKNIQYF. CDR3 bases: TGTGCCAGCAGCCTCCCGACTAGCGGGACTCCCCCAGCCAAAAACATTCAGTACTTC.

The CDR3: CASSGHIAGGAKNIQYF. CDR3 coding DNA: TGTGCCAGCAGCGGACACATAGCGGGAGGAGCCAAAAACATTCAGTACTTC. The chain combines TRBV11-2 with TRBJ2-4, with TRBD2 identical over 10 bases. This CDR3 contains 17 residues. In germline, CDR1 is SGHAT, CDR2 FQNNGV. Trimming cost V 5 bases and J 0 bases; bases outside gene matches: 7.

The chain joins TRBV11-1 to TRBJ2-1; D is perhaps TRBD1 (5 bases). The end of the DNA is better explained by TRBJ2-7, so the J call may be wrong. The germline V gene has CDR1 SGHAT and CDR2 FQDESV (reference sequence). The CDR3 spans 15 residues. Here the CDR3 DNA reads TGTGCCAGCAGCTTAGAGACAGCAAACAACAATGAGCAGTACTTC. Protein product: CASSLETANNNEQYF.

This clonotype was detected only a few times. The chain uses TRBV13 and TRBJ2-2; tentatively, D is TRBD1 (6 bases). The V gene lost 0 bases and the J gene lost 8 bases, with 13 bases spanning the gap. The CDR3 sequence is 15 residues long. Per the germline V gene, CDR1 is PRHDT and CDR2 is FYEKMQ (reference sequence). For the CDR3, the DNA is TGTGCCAGCAGCTTAGGCCTCGGGACAAAGGGGGAGCTGTTTTTT. Encoded protein: CASSLGLGTKGELFF.

This clonotype was seen more than once but under ten times. This chain links TRBV21-1 with TRBJ1-2; the table calls TRBD1, which could not be checked here. TRBV21-1 counts as a pseudogene. The CDR3 contains 15 residues. The CDR3 is CASSTAGPGTCGYTF. In DNA form, the CDR3 reads TGTGCCAGCAGCACCGCGGGGCCCGGGACGTGTGGCTACACCTTC.

This clonotype was recorded a few times. The chain joins TRBV5-1 to TRBJ2-1, with 12 bases lining up with TRBD2. V was clipped by 3 bases and J by 5 bases; unmatched bases: 6. The germline V gene has CDR1 SGHRS and CDR2 YFSETQ. CDR3 size: 16 residues. As DNA, the CDR3 is TGCGCCAGCAGCTCCCGGACTAGCGGGACTAACAATGAGCAGTTCTTC. It specifies CASSSRTSGTNNEQFF. Together with reference TRBV5-1 and TRBJ2-1, the CDR3 gives the full variable domain: KAGVTQTPRYLIKTRGQQVTLSCSPISGHRSVSWYQQTPGQGLQFLFEYFSETQRNKGNFPGRFSGRQFSNSRSEMNVSTLELGDSALYLCASSSRTSGTNNEQFFGPGTRLTVL.

V is TRBV5-6 and J is TRBJ2-3; 9 bases match TRBD2. The length of the CDR3 is 21 residues. V lost 4 bases to trimming and J lost 0 bases; unmatched junction nucleotides: 21. CDR1 is SGHDT and CDR2 is YYEEEE in the germline V gene. CDR3 nucleotides: TGTGCCAGCAGCCTGGGGAGGGCTAGCGGGAAGAGTGTTTCTAGCACAGATACGCAGTATTTT. Translating gives CASSLGRASGKSVSSTDTQYF. The variable domain in full, completed from reference TRBV5-6 and TRBJ2-3, reads DAGVTQSPTHLIKTRGQQVTLRCSPKSGHDTVSWYQQALGQGPQFIFQYYEEEERQRGNFPDRFSGHQFPNYSSELNVNALLLGDSALYLCASSLGRASGKSVSSTDTQYFGPGTRLTVL.